These T cell receptor beta chains were read from a single sample in a study of CD8+CD57+ T cells in acquired aplastic anemia. Via MiXCR, TCRdb re-called the reads, giving one row per CDR3 protein. The sample includes some 170,000 distinct CDR3 sequences, roughly 48% of them seen just once. Sequenced sample: sorted CD4+, CD8+, or CD8+CD57+ T cells (not recorded which) from PBMCs. The source of these receptors is a human donor in good health. CDR3s include the opening cysteine and the closing phenylalanine or tryptophan. A D gene is named only where the DNA matches it firmly. Size values are once, few and many counts, or a class for expanded clones, and some rows have none.

abundance: many
d_gene: .
j_gene: TRBJ2-7
v_gene: TRBV15
CDR3nt: TGTGCCACCAGCAGAGATCGGCTTCCCGGGGTGGAGCAGTACTTC
CDR3aa: CATSRDRLPGVEQYF

abundance: .
d_gene: TRBD1
j_gene: TRBJ2-1
v_gene: TRBV5-1
CDR3nt: TGCGCCAGCAGCTTGAGCAAGACAGGGATCTCGTACAATGAGCAGTTCTTC
CDR3aa: CASSLSKTGISYNEQFF

abundance: .
d_gene: TRBD2
j_gene: TRBJ2-3
v_gene: TRBV10-2
CDR3nt: TGCGCCAGCAGTGAAGGACTAGCGGCAGATACGCAGTATTTT
CDR3aa: CASSEGLAADTQYF

abundance: few
d_gene: .
j_gene: TRBJ1-1
v_gene: TRBV28
CDR3nt: TGTGCCAGCAGTTTGAATCAGGGGAGCATGGAAGCTTTCTTT
CDR3aa: CASSLNQGSMEAFF

abundance: .
d_gene: .
j_gene: TRBJ2-3
v_gene: TRBV7-9
CDR3nt: TGTGCCGTAGCCAGCACAGATACGCAGTATTTT
CDR3aa: CAVASTDTQYF

abundance: many
d_gene: .
j_gene: TRBJ1-6
v_gene: TRBV6-1
CDR3nt: TGTGCCAGCAGGTCACCGCCCGGGGGAAGTTCACCCCTCCACTTT
CDR3aa: CASRSPPGGSSPLHF

abundance: .
d_gene: TRBD2
j_gene: TRBJ2-2
v_gene: TRBV19
CDR3nt: TGTGCCAGTAGTCCCCGGGGAGGGCGGTTCGCGAACACCGGGGAGCTGTTTTTT
CDR3aa: CASSPRGGRFANTGELFF

abundance: .
d_gene: .
j_gene: TRBJ1-2
v_gene: TRBV11-2
CDR3nt: TGTGCCAGCAGCTTAGGAGAGGGATCTGGACCTTATGGCTACACCTTC
CDR3aa: CASSLGEGSGPYGYTF

abundance: .
d_gene: .
j_gene: TRBJ2-4
v_gene: TRBV6-2/TRBV6-3
CDR3nt: TGTGCCAGCAGTTACTCGATTGGGCTAGCCAAAAACATTCAGTACTTC
CDR3aa: CASSYSIGLAKNIQYF

abundance: many
d_gene: .
j_gene: TRBJ1-2
v_gene: TRBV9
CDR3nt: TGTGCCAGCAGCGTAGTGGGAGTTCGAGACTATGGCTACACCTTC
CDR3aa: CASSVVGVRDYGYTF

abundance: many
d_gene: TRBD2
j_gene: TRBJ2-2
v_gene: TRBV15
CDR3nt: TGTGCCACCCACTCGTCTCAGCGAGCGGGAGGGTCCGGGGAGCTGTTTTTT
CDR3aa: CATHSSQRAGGSGELFF

abundance: .
d_gene: .
j_gene: TRBJ2-3
v_gene: TRBV6-5
CDR3nt: TGTGCCAGCAGTTACCGGGGACGAGGGAGCACAGATACGCAGTATTTT
CDR3aa: CASSYRGRGSTDTQYF

abundance: .
d_gene: .
j_gene: TRBJ1-2
v_gene: TRBV18
CDR3nt: TGTGCCAGCTCACCAAGGACAGCCTATGACTACACCTTC
CDR3aa: CASSPRTAYDYTF

abundance: many
d_gene: .
j_gene: TRBJ1-5
v_gene: TRBV19
CDR3nt: TGTGCCAGTAGGAGAAGCGGCGCAGCCGACAATCAGCCCCAGCATTTT
CDR3aa: CASRRSGAADNQPQHF

abundance: many
d_gene: TRBD1
j_gene: TRBJ2-7
v_gene: TRBV6-1
CDR3nt: TGTGCCAGCAGCCGAGGGGACAGGGGGAGCTACGAGCAGTACTTC
CDR3aa: CASSRGDRGSYEQYF

abundance: .
d_gene: TRBD1
j_gene: TRBJ1-1
v_gene: TRBV6-1
CDR3nt: TGTGCCAGCAGACTCGCCGGGACAGGGCGTACTGAAGCTTTCTTT
CDR3aa: CASRLAGTGRTEAFF

abundance: .
d_gene: TRBD1
j_gene: TRBJ2-3
v_gene: TRBV18
CDR3nt: TGTGCCAGCTCACCCCGGGACAGATCCACAGATACGCAGTATTTT
CDR3aa: CASSPRDRSTDTQYF

abundance: many
d_gene: .
j_gene: TRBJ1-5
v_gene: TRBV4-2
CDR3nt: TGTGCCAGCAGCCAAGCCTCAGGGGCCAATCAGCCCCAGCATTTT
CDR3aa: CASSQASGANQPQHF

abundance: once
d_gene: .
j_gene: TRBJ2-3
v_gene: TRBV2
CDR3nt: TGTGCCAGCAGCGGACCTATCGCGGCGGATACGCAGTATTTT
CDR3aa: CASSGPIAADTQYF

abundance: .
d_gene: .
j_gene: TRBJ1-6
v_gene: TRBV20-1
CDR3nt: TGCAGTGCTAGGGCCCAGGGAGTGGCCCTCCACTTT
CDR3aa: CSARAQGVALHF

abundance: many
d_gene: .
j_gene: TRBJ2-5
v_gene: TRBV2
CDR3nt: TGTGCCAGCAGGCCTGGGGGTACTAGGGCCCAGTACTTC
CDR3aa: CASRPGGTRAQYF

abundance: .
d_gene: .
j_gene: TRBJ2-2
v_gene: TRBV24-1
CDR3nt: TGTGCCACCAGTGACCGACAGAACACCGGGGAGCTGTTTTTT
CDR3aa: CATSDRQNTGELFF

abundance: many
d_gene: .
j_gene: TRBJ2-7
v_gene: TRBV12-3/TRBV12-4
CDR3nt: TGTGCCAGCAGCAGCCAAACCTACGAGCAGTACTTC
CDR3aa: CASSSQTYEQYF

abundance: .
d_gene: .
j_gene: TRBJ2-1
v_gene: TRBV20-1
CDR3nt: TGCAGTGCTAGAGATTCCGCAGGGTCAGGTGAGCAGTTCTTC
CDR3aa: CSARDSAGSGEQFF

abundance: few
d_gene: .
j_gene: TRBJ1-4
v_gene: TRBV29-1
CDR3nt: TGCAGCGTTGGGCCCACAGGGACAACGGGTGAAAAACTGTTTTTT
CDR3aa: CSVGPTGTTGEKLFF

abundance: .
d_gene: .
j_gene: TRBJ1-2
v_gene: TRBV6-1
CDR3nt: TGTGCCAGCAGTGCAGGGGACGGGGGCTTTTATGGCTACACCTTC
CDR3aa: CASSAGDGGFYGYTF

abundance: few
d_gene: .
j_gene: TRBJ2-3
v_gene: TRBV12-3/TRBV12-4
CDR3nt: TGTGCCAGCAGTACAGGTGCAGATACGCAGTATTTT
CDR3aa: CASSTGADTQYF

abundance: many
d_gene: .
j_gene: TRBJ1-4
v_gene: TRBV19
CDR3nt: TGTGCCACCGGGGCCGGGAGGGCTAATGAAAAACTGTTTTTT
CDR3aa: CATGAGRANEKLFF

abundance: .
d_gene: TRBD2
j_gene: TRBJ2-2
v_gene: TRBV19
CDR3nt: TGTGCCAGTAGTAAGGGAGGGGCGGGCACCGGGGAGCTGTTTTTT
CDR3aa: CASSKGGAGTGELFF

abundance: many
d_gene: .
j_gene: TRBJ2-2
v_gene: TRBV20-1
CDR3nt: TGCAGTGCTAGAATGGGGGTTAACGGGGAGCTGTTTTTT
CDR3aa: CSARMGVNGELFF

abundance: many
d_gene: TRBD1
j_gene: TRBJ2-5
v_gene: TRBV15
CDR3nt: TGTGCCACCAATTGGGGACAGGGAATGCAAGAGACCCAGTACTTC
CDR3aa: CATNWGQGMQETQYF

abundance: .
d_gene: .
j_gene: TRBJ1-2
v_gene: TRBV9
CDR3nt: TGTGCCAGCAGCGCGGACGGCGGGAACTATGGCTACACCTTC
CDR3aa: CASSADGGNYGYTF

abundance: .
d_gene: TRBD1
j_gene: TRBJ1-1
v_gene: TRBV19
CDR3nt: TGTGCCAGTAGTATCCGGACAGGGAGCACTGAAGCTTTCTTT
CDR3aa: CASSIRTGSTEAFF

abundance: few
d_gene: .
j_gene: TRBJ2-1
v_gene: TRBV7-2
CDR3nt: TGTGCCAGCAGCTTAGGGAGATTGAATGAGCAGTTCTTC
CDR3aa: CASSLGRLNEQFF

abundance: many
d_gene: TRBD1
j_gene: TRBJ2-3
v_gene: TRBV7-3
CDR3nt: TGTGCCAGCAGCTCGGGACAGCACCTCACAGATACGCAGTATTTT
CDR3aa: CASSSGQHLTDTQYF

abundance: many
d_gene: .
j_gene: TRBJ2-1
v_gene: TRBV19
CDR3nt: TGTGCCAGTAGTGGGGGCGACAGAATCTACAATGAGCAGTTCTTC
CDR3aa: CASSGGDRIYNEQFF

abundance: .
d_gene: .
j_gene: TRBJ2-3
v_gene: TRBV12-3/TRBV12-4
CDR3nt: TGTGCCAGCAGTTTCGTTAGTTCCACAGATACGCAGTATTTT
CDR3aa: CASSFVSSTDTQYF

abundance: many
d_gene: TRBD2
j_gene: TRBJ2-4
v_gene: TRBV7-9
CDR3nt: TGTGCCAGCAGCTCTTGGACTAGCGGGGGGAACATTCAGTACTTC
CDR3aa: CASSSWTSGGNIQYF

abundance: few
d_gene: .
j_gene: TRBJ1-6
v_gene: TRBV7-6
CDR3nt: TGTGCCAGCAGCTTCGACAGGAATTCACCCCTCCACTTT
CDR3aa: CASSFDRNSPLHF

abundance: once
d_gene: .
j_gene: TRBJ2-5
v_gene: TRBV20-1
CDR3nt: TGCAGTGCTAGCCCCGTGGGTATTGGGGAGACCCAGTACTTC
CDR3aa: CSASPVGIGETQYF

abundance: few
d_gene: TRBD1
j_gene: TRBJ2-1
v_gene: TRBV6-1
CDR3nt: TGTGCCAGCAGGCGCCGGACAGGGGGCCTCCTGCTTTTGAATGAGCAGTTCTTC
CDR3aa: CASRRRTGGLLLLNEQFF

abundance: many
d_gene: TRBD2
j_gene: TRBJ2-7
v_gene: TRBV5-1
CDR3nt: TGCGCCAGCAGCTGGGGGGGGGAGGAGCTCTACGAGCAGTACTTC
CDR3aa: CASSWGGEELYEQYF

abundance: .
d_gene: TRBD1
j_gene: TRBJ1-2
v_gene: TRBV10-3
CDR3nt: TGTGCCATCAGTGACTTTACAGGGGCGGGGGGCTACACCTTC
CDR3aa: CAISDFTGAGGYTF

abundance: many
d_gene: .
j_gene: TRBJ2-2
v_gene: TRBV6-1
CDR3nt: TGTGCCAGCTTGGCCACCACCGCCGGGGAGCTGTTTTTT
CDR3aa: CASLATTAGELFF

abundance: once
d_gene: TRBD2
j_gene: TRBJ2-5
v_gene: TRBV6-2/TRBV6-3
CDR3nt: TGTGCCAGCAGTTCGCCGGGGGGAGCGTACCAAGAGACCCAGTACTTC
CDR3aa: CASSSPGGAYQETQYF

abundance: many
d_gene: .
j_gene: TRBJ2-7
v_gene: TRBV29-1
CDR3nt: TGCAGCGTTCAAGAGGGGGGCAGCTACGAGCAGTACTTC
CDR3aa: CSVQEGGSYEQYF

abundance: many
d_gene: .
j_gene: TRBJ2-5
v_gene: TRBV19
CDR3nt: TGTGCCAGTAGTATTAATTGGCAGGGTGGAGGAGAGACCCAGTACTTC
CDR3aa: CASSINWQGGGETQYF

abundance: few
d_gene: TRBD2
j_gene: TRBJ2-7
v_gene: TRBV3-1
CDR3nt: TGTGCCAGCAGCGATTCTAGCGGGTCCCCATCCTACGAGCAGTACTTC
CDR3aa: CASSDSSGSPSYEQYF

abundance: many
d_gene: .
j_gene: TRBJ2-3
v_gene: TRBV20-1
CDR3nt: TGCAGTGCTAACCCGAGCACAGATACGCAGTATTTT
CDR3aa: CSANPSTDTQYF

abundance: .
d_gene: TRBD1
j_gene: TRBJ2-7
v_gene: TRBV20-1
CDR3nt: TGCAGTGCTAGGGACAGGGGAAACGAGCAGTACTTC
CDR3aa: CSARDRGNEQYF

abundance: .
d_gene: .
j_gene: TRBJ2-5
v_gene: TRBV15
CDR3nt: TGTGCCACCAGTGGCCCCAACAGGTATTCGGAGACCCAGTACTTC
CDR3aa: CATSGPNRYSETQYF

abundance: .
d_gene: TRBD1
j_gene: TRBJ1-2
v_gene: TRBV11-1
CDR3nt: TGTGCCAGCAGCCTCCTTGAGGGGGCGATTAGCTATGGCTACACCTTC
CDR3aa: CASSLLEGAISYGYTF

abundance: .
d_gene: .
j_gene: TRBJ2-1
v_gene: TRBV19
CDR3nt: TGTGCCAGTAGTTACAAACCGGATTACAATGAGCAGTTCTTC
CDR3aa: CASSYKPDYNEQFF